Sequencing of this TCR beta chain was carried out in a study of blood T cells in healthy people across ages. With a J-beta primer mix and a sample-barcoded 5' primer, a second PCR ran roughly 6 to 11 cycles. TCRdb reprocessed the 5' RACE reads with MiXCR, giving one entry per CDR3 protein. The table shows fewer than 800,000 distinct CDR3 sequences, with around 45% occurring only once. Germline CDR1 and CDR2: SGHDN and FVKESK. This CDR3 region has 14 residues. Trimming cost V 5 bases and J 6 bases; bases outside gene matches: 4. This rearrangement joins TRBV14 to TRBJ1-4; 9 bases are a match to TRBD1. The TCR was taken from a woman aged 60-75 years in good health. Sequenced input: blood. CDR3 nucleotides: TGTGCCAGCAGCGGGACAGGGAGCGATGAAAAACTGTTTTTT. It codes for CASSGTGSDEKLFF.